The 28 T cell receptor beta chains listed next were all sequenced from one sample in a study of T-cell memory formation after mild COVID-19. Each CDR3 protein gets one entry after TCRdb re-called the 5' RACE reads with MiXCR. The sample includes 70,000 to 100,000 distinct CDR3 sequences, less than 15% of them seen just once. Sequencing input: PBMCs or a T cell subset sorted from them (not recorded which). Receptors originate from a man in his late teens or twenties who had mild COVID-19 (a few samples of this study predate the infection). Cell type and time point are not known.

The sample holds many counts of this clonotype. The chain recombines TRBV5-6 with TRBJ1-2, with unresolved D. Germline V CDR1 and CDR2: SGHDT, YYEEEE. The CDR3 length is 14 residues. V lost 6 bases, J lost 3 bases, and 15 bases lay in between. CDR3 region: CASIEYTLDYGYTF. CDR3 bases: TGTGCCAGCATCGAGTACACTCTTGACTATGGCTACACCTTC.

The chain employs TRBV7-9 and TRBJ1-2; 7 bases fit TRBD1. CDR1 is SEHNR, CDR2 FQNEAQ, per germline (reference sequence). This CDR3 is built from 16 residues. Losses at the gene ends were 5 bases for V and 4 bases for J; bases not matched to a gene: 13. The CDR3 is CASSAQRTGGPYGYTF. CDR3 bases: TGTGCCAGCAGCGCCCAAAGGACAGGTGGACCCTATGGCTACACCTTC.

The chain employs TRBV7-3 and TRBJ2-3; D may be TRBD2 (6 bases). The V end lost 0 bases, the J end lost 2 bases, and 15 bases lay between the germline ends. The germline gives CDR1 SGHTA, CDR2 FQGTGA. The CDR3 runs to 17 residues. In DNA form, the CDR3 reads TGTGCCAGCAGCTTAACTGGAGCGGGCCTAGACACAGATACGCAGTATTTT. Protein sequence: CASSLTGAGLDTDTQYF.

This clonotype was seen repeatedly, ten times or more. V usage is TRBV7-2 and J usage is TRBJ2-1; unclear D gene. With 5 bases removed from V and 7 bases from J, the gap between germline ends came to 15 bases. Germline V CDR1 and CDR2: SGHTA, FQGNSA. CDR3 length: 14 amino acids. The CDR3 loop reads CASSTAGSGNEQFF. The CDR3 DNA is TGTGCCAGCAGCACGGCCGGCTCTGGGAATGAGCAGTTCTTC. The variable domain in full, completed from reference TRBV7-2 and TRBJ2-1, reads GAGVSQSPSNKVTEKGKDVELRCDPISGHTALYWYRQSLGQGLEFLIYFQGNSAPDKSGLPSDRFSAERTGGSVSTLTIQRTQQEDSAVYLCASSTAGSGNEQFFGPGTRLTVL.

The V call is TRBV5-5, the J call TRBJ1-1; no reliable D call. CDR1 SGHKS and CDR2 YYEKEE come from the germline V gene (reference sequence). The CDR3 consists of 15 residues. Trimming left V 1 base short and J 0 bases short, with 10 bases between. The CDR3 here is CASSLTWALNTEAFF. The CDR3 nucleotides read TGTGCCAGCAGCTTGACGTGGGCTCTGAACACTGAAGCTTTCTTT.

This clonotype showed up just a few times. The chain has TRBV20-1 and TRBJ1-5, with 8 bases that match TRBD1. The CDR3 sequence is 18 residues long. Germline-derived CDR1 and CDR2 are DFQATT and SNEGSKA (reference sequence). V lost 2 bases to trimming and J lost 2 bases; unmatched junction nucleotides: 14. The CDR3 loop reads CSARKSDRGRGGNQPQHF. CDR3 nucleotide sequence: TGCAGTGCTAGAAAGTCCGACAGGGGACGAGGAGGCAATCAGCCCCAGCATTTT.

This clonotype was detected only a few times. This chain links TRBV6-5 with TRBJ1-1; tentatively, D is TRBD1 (5 bases). Trimming took off 3 bases at V and 4 bases at J, with 15 bases between the two ends. CDR3 length: 15 residues. Germline V gene sequence: CDR1 MNHEY, CDR2 SVGAGI. The CDR3 here is CASSYGAGRSTEAFF. In nucleotides, the CDR3 is TGTGCCAGCAGTTATGGGGCGGGCCGGAGCACTGAAGCTTTCTTT.

The chain recombines TRBV29-1 with TRBJ1-1, with D uncertain. This CDR3 is 12 amino acids long. V lost 8 bases to trimming and J lost 1 base, with 11 bases between them. In germline, CDR1 is SQVTM, CDR2 ANQGSEA. The DNA for the CDR3 is TGCAGCTCCGGCGGGAAGAACACTGAAGCTTTCTTT. Protein product: CSSGGKNTEAFF.

This clonotype was detected many times. The chain links TRBV6-6 to TRBJ2-7; D may match TRBD1 or TRBD2 (5 bases each). The CDR3 is 12 amino acids. Per the germline V gene, CDR1 is MNHNY and CDR2 is SVGAGI (reference sequence). Trimming left V 5 bases short and J 3 bases short, with 8 bases between. CDR3 in amino acids: CASSRDLYEQYF. The CDR3 bases are TGTGCCAGCAGTCGGGACCTCTACGAGCAGTACTTC.

The table lists this clonotype with a few counts. This chain connects TRBV29-1 to TRBJ2-3; no reliable D call. Germline V CDR1 and CDR2: SQVTM, ANQGSEA. The CDR3 has 13 residues. Trimming stripped 8 bases from V and 4 bases from J, with 16 bases between. This CDR3 is CSFVPETADTQYF. The CDR3 region has the DNA TGCAGCTTCGTTCCCGAGACCGCAGATACGCAGTATTTT.

The genes are TRBV4-1 and TRBJ2-1; TRBD1 or TRBD2 may be the D gene (5 bases each). CDR1 is MGHRA and CDR2 is YSYEKL in the germline V gene. V lost 4 bases and J lost 10, with 23 bases in between. There are 16 residues in the CDR3. The CDR3 protein is CASSLKTLTIGDEQFF. CDR3 nucleotides: TGCGCCAGCAGCCTCAAGACATTGACAATTGGGGACGAGCAGTTCTTC.

This clonotype was observed a handful of times. V is TRBV29-1 and J is TRBJ2-2, with 8 bases that match TRBD1. V was pared by 6 bases and J by 4 bases, with 10 bases of the junction left unmatched. CDR1 SQVTM and CDR2 ANQGSEA come from the germline V gene. This CDR3 is 15 amino acids long. CDR3 protein: CSVDEDREATGELFF. The DNA of the CDR3 is TGCAGCGTGGATGAGGACAGGGAGGCCACCGGGGAGCTGTTTTTT.

The chain carries TRBV7-9 and TRBJ2-1, with D perhaps matching TRBD2 (5 bases). The CDR3 runs to 12 residues. Trimming stripped 5 bases from V and 14 bases from J, with 16 bases between. The germline CDR1 and CDR2 sequences are SEHNR and FQNEAQ (reference sequence). The CDR3 is CASSGVGSKKFF. The CDR3 bases are TGTGCCAGCAGCGGGGTAGGGAGTAAAAAGTTCTTC.

This rearrangement joins TRBV12-3 or TRBV12-4 to TRBJ1-2, with TRBD1 matching over 8 bases. This CDR3 contains 14 residues. Trimming cost V 7 bases and J 3 bases; bases outside gene matches: 7. The DNA for the CDR3 is TGTGCCAGCACCTCCCCGACAGGGGACTATGGCTACACCTTC. The encoded protein is CASTSPTGDYGYTF.

This chain connects TRBV7-9 to TRBJ2-3; TRBD2 agrees at 12 bases. The CDR3 is 18 residues long. V shed 3 bases and J 4 bases; nucleotides not matched to a gene: 11. Germline lookup yields CDR1 SEHNR and CDR2 FQNEAQ (reference sequence). The CDR3 nucleotides are TGTGCCAGCAGCTTTGGCGGACTAGCGGGGTTGATGGCAGATACGCAGTATTTT. Residues: CASSFGGLAGLMADTQYF.

V is TRBV10-3 and J is TRBJ2-1, with 10 bases identical to TRBD1. Germline CDR1 is ENHRY and CDR2 is SYGVKD. Trimming took 10 bases from V and 6 from J; bases not matched to a gene: 6. CDR3 length: 13 residues. The DNA of the CDR3 is TGTGCCACCGGGACAGGGGTTGGCAATGAGCAGTTCTTC. Amino acid sequence: CATGTGVGNEQFF.

This chain links TRBV20-1 with TRBJ2-1, with D perhaps TRBD2 (5 bases). This CDR3 contains 16 residues. Germline V lookup: CDR1 DFQATT, CDR2 SNEGSKA (reference sequence). V shed 0 bases and J shed 3 bases, with 15 bases lying between them. In DNA form, the CDR3 reads TGCAGTGCTAGAGACTTGGCGGCCGGGGACTACAATGAGCAGTTCTTC. It codes for CSARDLAAGDYNEQFF.

This clonotype was counted many times. This chain joins TRBV5-1 and TRBJ2-3; weak D call: TRBD2 (5 bases). The V gene lost 1 base and the J gene lost 1 base, with 10 bases spanning the gap. Germline values: CDR1 SGHRS, CDR2 YFSETQ. This CDR3 has 15 amino acids. The CDR3 region has the DNA TGCGCCAGCAGCTTGATACTAGAGGGCACAGATACGCAGTATTTT. Its protein is CASSLILEGTDTQYF. The full variable domain, its missing parts supplied by reference TRBV5-1 and TRBJ2-3, is KAGVTQTPRYLIKTRGQQVTLSCSPISGHRSVSWYQQTPGQGLQFLFEYFSETQRNKGNFPGRFSGRQFSNSRSEMNVSTLELGDSALYLCASSLILEGTDTQYFGPGTRLTVL.

This clonotype came up a few times. The chain uses TRBV5-1 and TRBJ1-3; tentatively, D is TRBD1 (6 bases). CDR1 SGHRS and CDR2 YFSETQ come from the germline V gene. The V end lost 4 bases, the J end lost 7 bases, and 15 bases lay between the germline ends. The CDR3 sequence is 14 residues long. In nucleotides, the CDR3 is TGCGCCAGCAGCCGGGGGCAGTTACGGAACACCATATATTTT. Protein: CASSRGQLRNTIYF.

The V call is TRBV12-5, the J call TRBJ2-7; unclear D gene. CDR1 and CDR2 from the germline V gene are LGHNT and FRNRAP. This CDR3 has 13 residues. Between the trimmed V and J ends, which lost 5 bases and 9 bases, there was a span of 17 bases. CDR3 loop: CASGHPLSKGQYF. The CDR3 DNA follows: TGTGCTAGTGGTCACCCCCTCTCCAAGGGGCAGTACTTC. The whole variable domain, remainder taken from reference TRBV12-5 and TRBJ2-7, is DARVTQTPRHKVTEMGQEVTMRCQPILGHNTVFWYRQTMMQGLELLAYFRNRAPLDDSGMPKDRFSAEMPDATLATLKIQPSEPRDSAVYFCASGHPLSKGQYFGPGTRLTVT.

The V call is TRBV7-9, the J call TRBJ2-3; 10 nucleotides agree with TRBD1. The junction had 3 bases not matched to a gene; V was cut back by 5 bases and J by 1 base. CDR1 SEHNR and CDR2 FQNEAQ come from the germline V gene (reference sequence). There are 15 residues in the CDR3. CDR3 coding DNA: TGTGCCAGCAGCCCAGGGACAGGGGGCACAGATACGCAGTATTTT. It codes for CASSPGTGGTDTQYF. The full variable domain, in which reference TRBV7-9 and TRBJ2-3 provide the parts outside the CDR3, is DTGVSQNPRHKITKRGQNVTFRCDPISEHNRLYWYRQTLGQGPEFLTYFQNEAQLEKSRLLSDRFSAERPKGSFSTLEIQRTEQGDSAMYLCASSPGTGGTDTQYFGPGTRLTVL.

The chain links TRBV11-2 to TRBJ2-7; 8 bases are a match to TRBD1. Germline lookup yields CDR1 SGHAT and CDR2 FQNNGV. V shed 1 base, J shed 2 bases, and the junction held 19 bases outside the gene matches. This CDR3 has 20 residues. The CDR3 loop is CASSLAPGQVSSGFPYEQYF. CDR3 coding DNA: TGTGCCAGCAGCTTAGCACCGGGACAGGTCTCATCTGGTTTCCCCTACGAGCAGTACTTC.

The table lists this clonotype with a few counts. V and J are TRBV6-2 or TRBV6-3 and TRBJ2-1; D may be TRBD1 (6 bases). This CDR3 is 14 amino acids long. From germline, CDR1 is MNHEY and CDR2 SVGEGT. Trimming pared 4 bases from V and 8 bases from J, leaving 15 bases between. The CDR3 sequence: CASSSTGFLDEQFF. The CDR3 DNA reads TGTGCCAGCAGTTCAACAGGGTTCTTAGATGAGCAGTTCTTC.

This clonotype was detected many times. The V gene is TRBV4-3, the J gene TRBJ1-1; D unresolved. Germline loops: CDR1 LGHNA, CDR2 YSLEER. V lost 4 bases to trimming and J lost 6 bases, with 15 bases between them. There are 14 residues in the CDR3. The DNA of the CDR3 is TGCGCCAGCAGCCGGCTCAGTGGTGGCGCTGAAGCTTTCTTT. It translates to CASSRLSGGAEAFF.

This clonotype was counted between two and nine times. The genes are TRBV4-2 and TRBJ2-3; possible D gene TRBD2, 5 bases. Germline V gives CDR1 LGHNA, CDR2 YNFKEQ. The V end lost 2 bases, the J end lost 6 bases, and 6 bases lay between the germline ends. The length of the CDR3 is 12 residues. The CDR3 reads CASSQREDTQYF. The CDR3 DNA follows: TGTGCCAGCAGCCAAAGGGAGGATACGCAGTATTTT.

This clonotype was counted between two and nine times. CDR3 DNA: TGTGCCAGCAGCCAAGAGTTGTCAGGGTTGGACGAGCAGTACTTC. Encoded protein: CASSQELSGLDEQYF. The rearrangement joins TRBV3-1 to TRBJ2-7, with TRBD1 as a possible D gene (5 bases). This CDR3 has 15 amino acids. Germline lookup yields CDR1 LGHDT and CDR2 YNNKEL (reference sequence). V was shortened by 0 bases and J by 5 bases, with 14 bases between the two germline ends.

The rearrangement uses TRBV19 and TRBJ2-1; 7 nucleotides line up with TRBD2. Trimming at V came to 6 bases and at J to 3 bases, leaving 5 bases not matched to a gene. The germline V gene encodes CDR1 LNHDA and CDR2 SQIVND (reference sequence). The length of the CDR3 is 14 residues. The CDR3 DNA follows: TGTGCCAGTAGGGGGGGGACTGTCTACAATGAGCAGTTCTTC. This translates into CASRGGTVYNEQFF.

This clonotype occurred a few times. The gene calls are TRBV4-3 and TRBJ1-1; 7 positions match TRBD1. V trimming: 0 bases; J trimming: 3 bases; junction bases outside the gene matches: 4. This CDR3 contains 15 residues. Germline CDR1 is LGHNA and CDR2 is YSLEER. The CDR3 protein is CASSQDGRGDTEAFF. For the CDR3, the DNA is TGCGCCAGCAGCCAAGATGGCAGGGGGGACACTGAAGCTTTCTTT.